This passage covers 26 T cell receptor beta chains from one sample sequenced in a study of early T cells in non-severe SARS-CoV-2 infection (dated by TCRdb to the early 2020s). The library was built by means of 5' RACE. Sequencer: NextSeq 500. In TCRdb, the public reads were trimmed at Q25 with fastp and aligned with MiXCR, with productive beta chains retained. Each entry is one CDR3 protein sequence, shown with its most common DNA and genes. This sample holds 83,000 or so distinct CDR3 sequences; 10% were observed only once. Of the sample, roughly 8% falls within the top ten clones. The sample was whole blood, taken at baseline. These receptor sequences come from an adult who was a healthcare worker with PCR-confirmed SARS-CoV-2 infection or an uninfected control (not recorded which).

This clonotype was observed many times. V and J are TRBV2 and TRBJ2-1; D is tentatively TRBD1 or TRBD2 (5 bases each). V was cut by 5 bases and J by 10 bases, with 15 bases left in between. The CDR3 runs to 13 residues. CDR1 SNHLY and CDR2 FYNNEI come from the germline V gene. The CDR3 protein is CASSYTRGGEQFF. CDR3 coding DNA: TGTGCCAGCAGTTATACTAGGGGTGGCGAGCAGTTCTTC.

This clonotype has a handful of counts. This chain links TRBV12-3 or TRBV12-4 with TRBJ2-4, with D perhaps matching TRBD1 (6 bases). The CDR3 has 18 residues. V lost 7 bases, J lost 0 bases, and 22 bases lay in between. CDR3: CASTFLRDMTLAKNIQYF. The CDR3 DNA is TGTGCCAGCACTTTCCTCCGGGACATGACCCTAGCCAAAAACATTCAGTACTTC.

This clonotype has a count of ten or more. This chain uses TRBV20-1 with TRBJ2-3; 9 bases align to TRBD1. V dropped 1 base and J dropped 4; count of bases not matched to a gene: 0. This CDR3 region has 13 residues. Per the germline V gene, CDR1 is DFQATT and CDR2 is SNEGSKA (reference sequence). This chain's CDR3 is CSARGDRADTQYF. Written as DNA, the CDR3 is TGCAGTGCTAGAGGGGACAGGGCAGATACGCAGTATTTT.

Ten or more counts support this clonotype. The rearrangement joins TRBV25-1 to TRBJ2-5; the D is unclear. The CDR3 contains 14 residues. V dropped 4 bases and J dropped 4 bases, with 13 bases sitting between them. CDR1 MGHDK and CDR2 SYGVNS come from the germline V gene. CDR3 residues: CASSVDGRRETQYF. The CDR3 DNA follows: TGTGCCAGCAGTGTGGACGGACGTCGAGAGACCCAGTACTTC.

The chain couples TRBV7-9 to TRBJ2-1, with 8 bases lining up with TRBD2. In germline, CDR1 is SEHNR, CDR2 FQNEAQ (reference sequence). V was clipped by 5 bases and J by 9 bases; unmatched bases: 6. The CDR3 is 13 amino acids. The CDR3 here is CASSLAGGGEQFF. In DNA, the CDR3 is TGTGCCAGCAGCCTGGCGGGAGGCGGTGAGCAGTTCTTC.

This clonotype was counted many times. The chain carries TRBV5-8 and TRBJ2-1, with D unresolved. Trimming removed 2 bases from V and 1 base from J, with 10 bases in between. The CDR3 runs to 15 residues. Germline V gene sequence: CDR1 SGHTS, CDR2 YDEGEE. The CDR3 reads CASSFRKGSYNEQFF. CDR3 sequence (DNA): TGTGCCAGCAGCTTTCGAAAGGGTTCCTACAATGAGCAGTTCTTC.

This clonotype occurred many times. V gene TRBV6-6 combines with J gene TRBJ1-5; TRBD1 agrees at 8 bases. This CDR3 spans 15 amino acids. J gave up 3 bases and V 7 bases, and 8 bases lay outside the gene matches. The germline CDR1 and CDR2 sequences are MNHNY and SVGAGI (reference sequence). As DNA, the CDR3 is TGTGCCAGCACCTCGACAGGGGCCGACAATCAGCCCCAGCATTTT. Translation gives CASTSTGADNQPQHF.

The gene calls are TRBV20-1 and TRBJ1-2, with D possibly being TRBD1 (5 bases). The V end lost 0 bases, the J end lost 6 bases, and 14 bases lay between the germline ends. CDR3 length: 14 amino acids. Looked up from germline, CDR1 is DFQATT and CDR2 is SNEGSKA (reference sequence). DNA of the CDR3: TGCAGTGCTAGAGACGTGACAGAATTCAATGGCTACACCTTC. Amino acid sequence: CSARDVTEFNGYTF.

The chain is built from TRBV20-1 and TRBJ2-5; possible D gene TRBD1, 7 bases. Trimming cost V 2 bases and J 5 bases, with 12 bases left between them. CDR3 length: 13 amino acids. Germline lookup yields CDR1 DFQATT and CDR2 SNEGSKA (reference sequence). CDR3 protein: CSARRQGGETQYF. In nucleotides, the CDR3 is TGCAGTGCTAGAAGACAGGGAGGTGAGACCCAGTACTTC.

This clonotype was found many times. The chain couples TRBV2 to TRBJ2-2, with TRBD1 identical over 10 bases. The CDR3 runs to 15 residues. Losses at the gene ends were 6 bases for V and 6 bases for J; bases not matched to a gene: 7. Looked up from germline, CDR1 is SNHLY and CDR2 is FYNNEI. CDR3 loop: CASSLDRGRPGELFF. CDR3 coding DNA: TGTGCCAGCAGCCTCGACAGGGGGCGGCCCGGGGAGCTGTTTTTT.

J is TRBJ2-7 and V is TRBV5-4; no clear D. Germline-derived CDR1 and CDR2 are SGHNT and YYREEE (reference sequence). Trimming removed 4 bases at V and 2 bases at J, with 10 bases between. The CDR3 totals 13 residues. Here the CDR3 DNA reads TGTGCCAGCAGCACTCAGGCCACCTACGAGCAGTACTTC. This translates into CASSTQATYEQYF.

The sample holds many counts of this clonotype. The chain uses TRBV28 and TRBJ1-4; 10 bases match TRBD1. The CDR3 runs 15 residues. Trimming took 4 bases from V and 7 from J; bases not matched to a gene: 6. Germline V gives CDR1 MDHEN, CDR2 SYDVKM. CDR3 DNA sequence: TGTGCCAGCAGTTCAGGACAGGGGGAAAGTGAAAAACTGTTTTTT. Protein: CASSSGQGESEKLFF. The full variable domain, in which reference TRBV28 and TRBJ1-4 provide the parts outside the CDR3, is DVKVTQSSRYLVKRTGEKVFLECVQDMDHENMFWYRQDPGLGLRLIYFSYDVKMKEKGDIPEGYSVSREKKERFSLILESASTNQTSMYLCASSSGQGESEKLFFGSGTQLSVL.

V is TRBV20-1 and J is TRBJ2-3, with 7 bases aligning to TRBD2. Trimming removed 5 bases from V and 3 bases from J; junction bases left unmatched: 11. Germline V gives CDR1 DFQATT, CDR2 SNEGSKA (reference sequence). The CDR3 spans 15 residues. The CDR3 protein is CSAHPGGARTDTQYF. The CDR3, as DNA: TGCAGTGCTCATCCGGGAGGCGCACGTACAGATACGCAGTATTTT.

The CDR3 loop is CASRTEVPYEQYF. DNA of the CDR3: TGTGCCAGCAGGACAGAAGTTCCTTACGAGCAGTACTTC. The chain carries TRBV27 and TRBJ2-7; weak D call: TRBD1 (5 bases). The germline V gene has CDR1 MNHEY and CDR2 SMNVEV (reference sequence). Deletions cut 6 bases from V and 4 bases from J, with 13 bases between. There are 13 residues in the CDR3.

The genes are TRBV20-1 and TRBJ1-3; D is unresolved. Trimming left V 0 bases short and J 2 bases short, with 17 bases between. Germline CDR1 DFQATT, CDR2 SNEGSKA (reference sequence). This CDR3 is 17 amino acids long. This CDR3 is CSARDRARGGTGNTIYF. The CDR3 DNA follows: TGCAGTGCTAGAGATAGGGCCAGAGGAGGGACTGGAAACACCATATATTTT.

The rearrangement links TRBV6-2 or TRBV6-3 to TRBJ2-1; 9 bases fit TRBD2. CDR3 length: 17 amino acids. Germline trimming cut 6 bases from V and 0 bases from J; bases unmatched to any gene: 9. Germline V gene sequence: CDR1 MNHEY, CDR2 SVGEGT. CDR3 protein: CASSGAGGPRSYNEQFF. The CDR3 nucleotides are TGTGCCAGCAGCGGAGCGGGAGGCCCCCGCTCCTACAATGAGCAGTTCTTC.

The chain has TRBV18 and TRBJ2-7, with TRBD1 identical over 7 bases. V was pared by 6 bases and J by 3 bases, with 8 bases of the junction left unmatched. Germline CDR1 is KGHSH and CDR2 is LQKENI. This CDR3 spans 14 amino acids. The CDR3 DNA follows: TGTGCCAGCTCGCTTACCCGGGACAGCTACGAGCAGTACTTC. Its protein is CASSLTRDSYEQYF.

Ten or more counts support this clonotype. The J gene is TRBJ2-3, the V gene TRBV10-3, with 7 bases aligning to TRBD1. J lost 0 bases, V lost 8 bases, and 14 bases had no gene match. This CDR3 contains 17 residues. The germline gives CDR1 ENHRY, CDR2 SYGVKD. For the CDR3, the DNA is TGTGCCATCGATGGGGGATCTGGGACAGCTAGCACAGATACGCAGTATTTT. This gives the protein CAIDGGSGTASTDTQYF.

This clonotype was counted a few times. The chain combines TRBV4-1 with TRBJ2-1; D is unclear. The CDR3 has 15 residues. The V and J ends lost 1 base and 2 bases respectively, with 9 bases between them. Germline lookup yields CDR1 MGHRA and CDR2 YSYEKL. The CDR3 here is CASSQVIGAYNEQFF. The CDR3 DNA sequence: TGCGCCAGCAGCCAAGTTATAGGCGCCTACAATGAGCAGTTCTTC.

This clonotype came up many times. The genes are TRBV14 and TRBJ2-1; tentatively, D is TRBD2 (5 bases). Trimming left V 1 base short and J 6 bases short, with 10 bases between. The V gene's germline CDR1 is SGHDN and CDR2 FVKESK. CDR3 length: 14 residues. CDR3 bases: TGTGCCAGCAGCCAAGTAGGACGGGGCAATGAGCAGTTCTTC. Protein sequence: CASSQVGRGNEQFF.

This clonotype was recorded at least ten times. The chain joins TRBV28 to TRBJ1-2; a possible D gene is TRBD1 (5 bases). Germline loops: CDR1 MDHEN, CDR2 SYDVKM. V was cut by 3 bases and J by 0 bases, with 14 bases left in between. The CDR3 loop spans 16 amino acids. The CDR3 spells CASSFQGFNSNYGYTF. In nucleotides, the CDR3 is TGTGCCAGCAGTTTCCAGGGCTTCAACTCTAACTATGGCTACACCTTC.

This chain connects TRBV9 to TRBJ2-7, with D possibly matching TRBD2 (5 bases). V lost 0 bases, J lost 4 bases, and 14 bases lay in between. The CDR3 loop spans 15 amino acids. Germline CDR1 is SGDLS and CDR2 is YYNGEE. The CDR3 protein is CASSVARTQEYEQYF. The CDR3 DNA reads TGTGCCAGCAGCGTAGCCCGGACTCAGGAGTACGAGCAGTACTTC. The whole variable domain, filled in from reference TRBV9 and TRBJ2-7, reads DSGVTQTPKHLITATGQRVTLRCSPRSGDLSVYWYQQSLDQGLQFLIQYYNGEERAKGNILERFSAQQFPDLHSELNLSSLELGDSALYFCASSVARTQEYEQYFGPGTRLTVT.

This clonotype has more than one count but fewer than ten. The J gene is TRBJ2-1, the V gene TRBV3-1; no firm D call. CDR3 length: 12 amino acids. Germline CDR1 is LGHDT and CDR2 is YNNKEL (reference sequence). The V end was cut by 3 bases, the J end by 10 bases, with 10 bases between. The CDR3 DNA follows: TGTGCCAGCAGCCAGTCCGGTAGAGAGCAGTTCTTC. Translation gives CASSQSGREQFF.

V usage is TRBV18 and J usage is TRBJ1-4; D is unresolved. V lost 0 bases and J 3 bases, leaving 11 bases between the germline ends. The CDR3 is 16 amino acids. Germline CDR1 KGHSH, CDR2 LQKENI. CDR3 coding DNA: TGTGCCAGCTCACCACCGAGGTTAACTGCTAATGAAAAACTGTTTTTT. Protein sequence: CASSPPRLTANEKLFF.

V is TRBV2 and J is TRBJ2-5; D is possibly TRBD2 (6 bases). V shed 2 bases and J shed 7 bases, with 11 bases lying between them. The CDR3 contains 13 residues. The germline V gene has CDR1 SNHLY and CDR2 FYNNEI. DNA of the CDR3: TGTGCCAGCAGTGAACCGGGAGTTTGGACCCAGTACTTC. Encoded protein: CASSEPGVWTQYF.

CDR3 in amino acids: CASSRQGPQETQYF. In nucleotides, the CDR3 is TGCGCCAGCAGCAGACAGGGACCCCAAGAGACCCAGTACTTC. This rearrangement joins TRBV5-1 to TRBJ2-5, with 7 bases aligning to TRBD1. Germline CDR1 SGHRS, CDR2 YFSETQ. The CDR3 has 14 amino acids. With 4 bases clipped from V and 1 base from J, the junction kept 4 bases outside the gene matches.